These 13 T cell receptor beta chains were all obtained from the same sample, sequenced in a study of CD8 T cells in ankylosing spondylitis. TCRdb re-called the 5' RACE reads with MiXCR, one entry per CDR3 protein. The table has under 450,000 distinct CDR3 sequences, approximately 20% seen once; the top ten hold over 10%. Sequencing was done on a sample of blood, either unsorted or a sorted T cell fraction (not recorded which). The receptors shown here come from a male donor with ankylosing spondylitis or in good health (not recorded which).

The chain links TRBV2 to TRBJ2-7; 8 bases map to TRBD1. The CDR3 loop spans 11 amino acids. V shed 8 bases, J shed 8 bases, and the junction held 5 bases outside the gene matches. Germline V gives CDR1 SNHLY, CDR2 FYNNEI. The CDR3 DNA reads TGTGCCAGCGGGGACAGGAACAAGCAGTACTTC. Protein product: CASGDRNKQYF.

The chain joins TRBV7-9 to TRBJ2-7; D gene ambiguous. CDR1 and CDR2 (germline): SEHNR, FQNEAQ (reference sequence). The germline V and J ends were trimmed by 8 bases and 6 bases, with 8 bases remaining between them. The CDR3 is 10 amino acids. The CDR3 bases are TGTGCCAGCGAAGGGCGCGAGCAGTACTTC. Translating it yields CASEGREQYF.

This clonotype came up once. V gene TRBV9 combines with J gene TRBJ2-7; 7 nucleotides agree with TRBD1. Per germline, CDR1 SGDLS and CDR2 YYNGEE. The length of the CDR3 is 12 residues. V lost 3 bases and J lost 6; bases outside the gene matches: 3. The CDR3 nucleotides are TGTGCCAGCAGCGCCTCAGGGGGCGAGCAGTACTTC. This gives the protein CASSASGGEQYF.

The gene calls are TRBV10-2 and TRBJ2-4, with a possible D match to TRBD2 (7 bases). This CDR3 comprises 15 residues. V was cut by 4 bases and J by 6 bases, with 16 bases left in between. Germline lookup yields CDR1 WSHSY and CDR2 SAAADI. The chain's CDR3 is CASSVGRGAGNIQYF. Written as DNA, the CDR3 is TGCGCCAGCAGTGTCGGCCGGGGGGCGGGAAACATTCAGTACTTC.

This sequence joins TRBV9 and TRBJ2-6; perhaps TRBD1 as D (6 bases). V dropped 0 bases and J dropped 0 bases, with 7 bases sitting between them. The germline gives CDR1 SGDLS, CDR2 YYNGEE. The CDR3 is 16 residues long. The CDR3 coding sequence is TGTGCCAGCAGCGTAGGGGACACCTCTGGGGCCAACGTCCTGACTTTC. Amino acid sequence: CASSVGDTSGANVLTF.

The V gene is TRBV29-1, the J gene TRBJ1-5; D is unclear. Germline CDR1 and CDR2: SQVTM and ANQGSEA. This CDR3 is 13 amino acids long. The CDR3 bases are TGCAGTGATACACTGGCGAGACGACAGCCCCAGCATTTT. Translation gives CSDTLARRQPQHF. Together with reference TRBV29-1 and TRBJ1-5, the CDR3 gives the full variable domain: SAVISQKPSRDICQRGTSLTIQCQVDSQVTMMFWYRQQPGQSLTLIATANQGSEATYESGFVIDKFPISRPNLTFSTLTVSNMSPEDSSIYLCSDTLARRQPQHFGDGTRLSIL.

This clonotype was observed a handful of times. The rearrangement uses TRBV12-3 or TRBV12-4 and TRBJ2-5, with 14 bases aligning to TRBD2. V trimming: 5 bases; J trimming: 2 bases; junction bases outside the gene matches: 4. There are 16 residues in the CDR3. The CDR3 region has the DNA TGTGCCAGCAGTCCAGGACTAGCGGGGGGACAAGAGACCCAGTACTTC. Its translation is CASSPGLAGGQETQYF.

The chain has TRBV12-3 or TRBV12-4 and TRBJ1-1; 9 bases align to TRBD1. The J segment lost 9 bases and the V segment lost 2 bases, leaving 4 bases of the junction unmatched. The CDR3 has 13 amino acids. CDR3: CASSLWDREQAFF. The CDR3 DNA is TGTGCCAGCAGTTTATGGGACAGGGAACAAGCTTTCTTT.

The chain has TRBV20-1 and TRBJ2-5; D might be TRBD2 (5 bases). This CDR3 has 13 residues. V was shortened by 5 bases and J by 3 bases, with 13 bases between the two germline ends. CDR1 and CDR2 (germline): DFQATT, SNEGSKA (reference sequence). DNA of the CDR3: TGCAGTGCTGAGGGCGGGCTGAAAGAGACCCAGTACTTC. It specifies CSAEGGLKETQYF.

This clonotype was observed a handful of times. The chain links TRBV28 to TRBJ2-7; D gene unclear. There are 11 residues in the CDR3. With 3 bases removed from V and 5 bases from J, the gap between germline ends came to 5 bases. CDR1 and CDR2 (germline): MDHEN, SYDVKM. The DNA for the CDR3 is TGTGCCAGCAGTTTTGATGACGAGCAGTACTTC. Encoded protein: CASSFDDEQYF.

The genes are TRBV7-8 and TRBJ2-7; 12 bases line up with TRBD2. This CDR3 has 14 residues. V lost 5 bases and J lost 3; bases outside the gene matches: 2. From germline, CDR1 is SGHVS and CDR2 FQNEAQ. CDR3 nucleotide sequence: TGTGCCAGCAGCAAGACTAGCGGGGGCTACGAGCAGTACTTC. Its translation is CASSKTSGGYEQYF.

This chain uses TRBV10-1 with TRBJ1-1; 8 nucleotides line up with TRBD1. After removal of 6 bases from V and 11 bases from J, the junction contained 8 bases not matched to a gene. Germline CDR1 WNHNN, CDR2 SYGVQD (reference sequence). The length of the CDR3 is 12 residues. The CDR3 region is CASSDGQGRAFF. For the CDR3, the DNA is TGCGCCAGCAGCGACGGACAGGGAAGGGCTTTCTTT.

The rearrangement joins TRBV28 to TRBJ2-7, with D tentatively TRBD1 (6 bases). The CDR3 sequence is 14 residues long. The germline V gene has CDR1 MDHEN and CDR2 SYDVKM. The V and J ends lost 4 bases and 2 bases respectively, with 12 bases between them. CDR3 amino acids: CASSSGQNPYEQYF. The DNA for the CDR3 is TGTGCCAGCAGTTCCGGACAGAACCCCTACGAGCAGTACTTC. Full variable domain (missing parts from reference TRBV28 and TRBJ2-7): DVKVTQSSRYLVKRTGEKVFLECVQDMDHENMFWYRQDPGLGLRLIYFSYDVKMKEKGDIPEGYSVSREKKERFSLILESASTNQTSMYLCASSSGQNPYEQYFGPGTRLTVT.